The clone carrying this T cell receptor (beta chain) was picked up a small number of times. CDR1 and CDR2 (germline): SGHRS, YFSETQ. The CDR3 runs to 17 residues. The V gene end was trimmed by 6 bases and the J gene end by 3 bases; junction bases not matched to a gene: 12. Sample-barcoded 5' priming and a J-beta primer mix drove a second PCR of 7 to 11 cycles. Each cDNA was tagged by a template-switch adaptor containing 12 random nucleotides. TCRdb re-called the 5' RACE reads through MiXCR, storing one row per CDR3 protein. The repertoire includes over a million distinct CDR3 sequences, under 30% of them detected once, and 0.75% sits in the top ten. This specimen comes from a study of blood T cells in healthy people across ages. Every participating donor contributed about 10 milliliters of peripheral blood through a draw. This sample also appeared in a second study, on T cells of mothers and their children. This second study notes: Amplification in the second PCR used the M1S primer, which added sample barcodes and 2-4 random nucleotides. Maternal samples each gave over 8 million TCR beta CDR3 reads, and child samples a few million each.

The sequencing sample was made of blood. This TCR came from a girl between 2 and 10 years old in good health. The chain recombines TRBV5-1 with TRBJ2-5, with 12 bases identical to TRBD2. Here the CDR3 DNA reads TGCGCCAGCACCCCCCGGGCTAGCGGGGGGGTAAAAGAGACCCAGTACTTC. This sequence encodes CASTPRASGGVKETQYF.